Listed below are T cell receptor beta chains from one sample, sequenced in a study of blood T cell repertoires in COVID-19. Some clones are missing from TCRdb's copy, which holds only in-frame ones; the method was immunoSEQ multiplex PCR. This sample carries more than 75,000 clones, around 80% of them seen once, and the ten largest clones take 20% to 25%. Sequenced: peripheral blood. The receptors stem from a man aged 60 to 69 with acute or convalescent COVID-19. CDR3s include the opening cysteine and the closing phenylalanine or tryptophan. A D gene is named only where the DNA matches it firmly. Not every row has a clone size; where given, it reads once, few, many or a size class.

clone size: NA; V gene: TRBV5-1; J gene: TRBJ2-3; D gene: TRBD2; CDR3 protein: CASSLRLSGSREDTQYF; CDR3 DNA: TGCGCCAGCAGCTTGCGGTTAAGCGGGAGTCGGGAAGATACGCAGTATTTT
clone size: NA; V gene: TRBV7-2; J gene: TRBJ2-2; D gene: TRBD2; CDR3 protein: CASSPGLAGGSAGELFF; CDR3 DNA: TGTGCCAGCAGCCCCGGACTAGCGGGGGGAAGCGCCGGGGAGCTGTTTTTT
clone size: NA; V gene: TRBV5-6; J gene: TRBJ1-1; D gene: TRBD1; CDR3 protein: CASSFPASGGYTEAFF; CDR3 DNA: TGTGCCAGCAGCTTCCCCGCGTCAGGGGGATACACTGAAGCTTTCTTT
clone size: NA; V gene: TRBV27; J gene: TRBJ2-1; D gene: TRBD2; CDR3 protein: CASSLSGGPDEQFF; CDR3 DNA: TGTGCCAGCAGTCTTAGCGGGGGGCCCGATGAGCAGTTCTTC
clone size: NA; V gene: TRBV4-1; J gene: TRBJ1-2; D gene: NA; CDR3 protein: CASSRGDVRPYGYTF; CDR3 DNA: TGCGCCAGCAGCCGGGGGGACGTCCGACCATATGGCTACACCTTC
clone size: NA; V gene: TRBV28; J gene: TRBJ2-4; D gene: NA; CDR3 protein: CASSFLGELAKNIQYF; CDR3 DNA: TGTGCCAGCAGTTTTTTAGGAGAGCTAGCCAAAAACATTCAGTACTTC
clone size: NA; V gene: TRBV7-9; J gene: TRBJ2-7; D gene: TRBD1; CDR3 protein: CASNRDRAPYEQYF; CDR3 DNA: TGTGCCAGCAACCGGGACAGGGCCCCCTACGAGCAGTACTTC
clone size: NA; V gene: TRBV9; J gene: TRBJ1-2; D gene: NA; CDR3 protein: CASSVADSLGYGYTF; CDR3 DNA: TGTGCCAGCAGCGTAGCAGACAGCTTAGGGTATGGCTACACCTTC
clone size: NA; V gene: TRBV5-5; J gene: TRBJ2-2; D gene: NA; CDR3 protein: CASSLVPLGLLSTGELFF; CDR3 DNA: TGTGCCAGCAGCTTGGTCCCCCTTGGACTACTATCGACCGGGGAGCTGTTTTTT
clone size: NA; V gene: TRBV3-1/TRBV3-2; J gene: TRBJ1-2; D gene: TRBD1; CDR3 protein: CASSQEGGQGFSYTF; CDR3 DNA: TGTGCCAGCAGCCAAGAAGGGGGACAGGGGTTCAGCTACACCTTC
clone size: NA; V gene: TRBV5-5; J gene: TRBJ1-6; D gene: TRBD1; CDR3 protein: CASSLAGDSQNSPLHF; CDR3 DNA: TGTGCCAGCAGCTTGGCTGGGGACAGCCAAAATTCACCCCTCCACTTT
clone size: NA; V gene: TRBV28; J gene: TRBJ1-5; D gene: TRBD1; CDR3 protein: CASSLLTGGDQPQHF; CDR3 DNA: TGTGCCAGCAGTTTATTAACAGGGGGCGATCAGCCCCAGCATTTT
clone size: NA; V gene: TRBV6-1; J gene: TRBJ1-2; D gene: TRBD1; CDR3 protein: CASSGGGVRQGKDYGYTF; CDR3 DNA: TGTGCCAGCAGTGGGGGAGGTGTCCGACAGGGTAAGGACTATGGCTACACCTTC
clone size: once; V gene: TRBV19; J gene: TRBJ2-6; D gene: NA; CDR3 protein: CASSIHRVTGANVLTF; CDR3 DNA: TGTGCCAGTAGTATACACAGGGTTACTGGGGCCAACGTCCTGACTTTC
clone size: NA; V gene: TRBV7-8; J gene: TRBJ1-6; D gene: TRBD1; CDR3 protein: CASSRAQGRTYNSPLHF; CDR3 DNA: TGTGCCAGCAGCCGAGCACAGGGGAGGACCTATAATTCACCCCTCCACTTT
clone size: NA; V gene: TRBV2; J gene: TRBJ1-5; D gene: NA; CDR3 protein: CASRAGNLNQPQHF; CDR3 DNA: TGTGCCAGCAGAGCCGGGAATCTCAATCAGCCCCAGCATTTT
clone size: NA; V gene: TRBV7-2; J gene: TRBJ2-1; D gene: TRBD2; CDR3 protein: CASSLSSGGQLNEQFF; CDR3 DNA: TGTGCCAGCAGCTTAAGCAGCGGGGGCCAACTTAATGAGCAGTTCTTC
clone size: NA; V gene: TRBV21-1; J gene: TRBJ2-2; D gene: NA; CDR3 protein: CASSNGQGARTGELFF; CDR3 DNA: TGTGCCAGCAGCAACGGACAGGGGGCAAGGACCGGGGAGCTGTTTTTT
clone size: NA; V gene: TRBV5-1; J gene: TRBJ1-2; D gene: TRBD1; CDR3 protein: CASKPTTGEKGYTF; CDR3 DNA: TGCGCCAGCAAACCCACGACAGGGGAAAAAGGCTACACCTTC
clone size: NA; V gene: TRBV7-9; J gene: TRBJ1-5; D gene: NA; CDR3 protein: CASSLENRAPQHF; CDR3 DNA: TGTGCCAGCAGCCTGGAAAACAGGGCACCCCAGCATTTT
clone size: NA; V gene: TRBV19; J gene: TRBJ1-5; D gene: NA; CDR3 protein: CASSLDRKEPQHF; CDR3 DNA: TGTGCCAGTAGCTTAGACAGGAAGGAGCCCCAGCATTTT
clone size: NA; V gene: TRBV6-2/TRBV6-3; J gene: TRBJ2-2; D gene: NA; CDR3 protein: CASSYSIQGDYRTGELFF; CDR3 DNA: TGTGCCAGCAGTTACTCGATCCAAGGAGACTACCGAACCGGGGAGCTGTTTTTT
clone size: NA; V gene: TRBV19; J gene: TRBJ1-2; D gene: NA; CDR3 protein: CASRLAPNYGYTF; CDR3 DNA: TGTGCCAGTAGGTTAGCACCAAACTATGGCTACACCTTC
clone size: NA; V gene: TRBV6-5; J gene: TRBJ1-2; D gene: TRBD1; CDR3 protein: CASSLPGQAYGYTF; CDR3 DNA: TGTGCCAGCAGCTTGCCGGGACAGGCTTATGGCTACACCTTC
clone size: NA; V gene: TRBV2; J gene: TRBJ1-3; D gene: NA; CDR3 protein: CASSTAIVNTIYF; CDR3 DNA: TGTGCCAGCAGTACCGCTATCGTGAACACCATATATTTT
clone size: NA; V gene: TRBV2; J gene: TRBJ2-1; D gene: NA; CDR3 protein: CASSEGRDEQFF; CDR3 DNA: TGTGCCAGCAGTGAAGGTCGGGATGAGCAGTTCTTC
clone size: NA; V gene: TRBV28; J gene: TRBJ1-6; D gene: NA; CDR3 protein: CASGPPDGSPLHF; CDR3 DNA: TGTGCCAGTGGGCCCCCAGACGGTTCACCCCTCCACTTT
clone size: NA; V gene: TRBV7-2; J gene: TRBJ1-1; D gene: NA; CDR3 protein: CASSLFGSNTEAFF; CDR3 DNA: TGTGCCAGCAGCTTATTTGGTAGTAACACTGAAGCTTTCTTT
clone size: NA; V gene: TRBV11-1; J gene: TRBJ1-2; D gene: NA; CDR3 protein: CASSSPGGVGGYTF; CDR3 DNA: TGTGCCAGCAGCAGTCCCGGAGGGGTTGGTGGCTACACCTTC